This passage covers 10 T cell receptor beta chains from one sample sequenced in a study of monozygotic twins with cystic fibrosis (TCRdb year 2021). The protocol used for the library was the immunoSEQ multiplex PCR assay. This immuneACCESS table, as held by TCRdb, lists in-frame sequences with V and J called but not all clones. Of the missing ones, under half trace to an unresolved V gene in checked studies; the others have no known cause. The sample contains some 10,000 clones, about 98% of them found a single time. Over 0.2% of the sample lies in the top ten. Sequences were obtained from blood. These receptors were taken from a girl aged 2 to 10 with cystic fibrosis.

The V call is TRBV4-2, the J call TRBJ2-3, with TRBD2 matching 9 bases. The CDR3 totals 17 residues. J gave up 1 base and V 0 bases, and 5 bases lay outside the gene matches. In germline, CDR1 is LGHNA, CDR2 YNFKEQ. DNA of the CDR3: TGTGCCAGCAGCCAAGATTATCGGACTAGCGGCACAGATACGCAGTATTTT. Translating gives CASSQDYRTSGTDTQYF.

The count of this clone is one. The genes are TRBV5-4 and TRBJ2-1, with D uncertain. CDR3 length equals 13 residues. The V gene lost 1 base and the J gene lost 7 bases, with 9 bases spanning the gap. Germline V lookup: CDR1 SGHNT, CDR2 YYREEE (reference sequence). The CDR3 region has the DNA TGTGCCAGCAGCTTGAATCTGGAAAATGAGCAGTTCTTC. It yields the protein CASSLNLENEQFF.

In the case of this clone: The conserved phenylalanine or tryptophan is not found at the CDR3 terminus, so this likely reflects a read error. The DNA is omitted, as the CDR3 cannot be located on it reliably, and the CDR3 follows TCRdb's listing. CDR3 sequence reads: CASSFFTSGALG. The rearrangement joins TRBV7-2 to TRBJ2-3; TRBD2, the table's D call, was not compared with the DNA. Germline-derived CDR1 and CDR2 are SGHTA and FQGNSA. The length of the CDR3 is 12 amino acids, counting both ends.

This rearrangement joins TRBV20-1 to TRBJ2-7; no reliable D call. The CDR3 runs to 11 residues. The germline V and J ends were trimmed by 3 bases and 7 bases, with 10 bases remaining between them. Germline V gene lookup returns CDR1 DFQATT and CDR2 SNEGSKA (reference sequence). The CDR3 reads CSASSPEEQYF. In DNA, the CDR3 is TGCAGTGCTAGTAGTCCGGAAGAGCAGTACTTC.

The CDR3 sequence is CASSSKGQDYEQYF. CDR3 sequence (DNA): TGCGCCAGCAGTTCGAAAGGACAGGACTACGAGCAGTACTTC. The rearrangement joins TRBV10-2 to TRBJ2-7; 7 bases align to TRBD1. The CDR3 runs 14 residues. CDR1 is WSHSY and CDR2 is SAAADI in the germline V gene. V shed 5 bases, J shed 3 bases, and the junction held 7 bases outside the gene matches.

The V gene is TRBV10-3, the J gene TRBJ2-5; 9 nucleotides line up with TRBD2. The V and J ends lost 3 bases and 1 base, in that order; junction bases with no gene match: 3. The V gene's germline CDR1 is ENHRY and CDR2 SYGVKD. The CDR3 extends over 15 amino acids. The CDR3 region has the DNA TGTGCCATCAGTGACCCGGGACTAGCCCAAGAGACCCAGTACTTC. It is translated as CAISDPGLAQETQYF.

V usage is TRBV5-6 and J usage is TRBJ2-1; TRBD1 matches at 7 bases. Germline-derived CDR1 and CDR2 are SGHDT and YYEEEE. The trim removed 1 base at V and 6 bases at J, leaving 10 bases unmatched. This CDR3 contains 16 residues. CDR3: CASSLFQGTVSNEQFF. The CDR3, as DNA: TGTGCCAGCAGCTTGTTTCAGGGGACAGTCTCCAATGAGCAGTTCTTC.

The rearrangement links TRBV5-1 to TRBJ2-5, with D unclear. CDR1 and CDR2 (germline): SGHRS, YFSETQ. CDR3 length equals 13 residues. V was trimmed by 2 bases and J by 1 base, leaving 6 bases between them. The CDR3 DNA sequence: TGCGCCAGCAGCTTAGGCTTCCAAGAGACCCAGTACTTC. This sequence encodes CASSLGFQETQYF.

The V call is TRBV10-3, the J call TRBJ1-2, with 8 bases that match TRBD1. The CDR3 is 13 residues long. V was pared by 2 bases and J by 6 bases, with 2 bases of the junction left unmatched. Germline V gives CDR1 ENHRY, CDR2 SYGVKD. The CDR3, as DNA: TGTGCCATCAGTGAGGGACAGGGAAATGGCTACACCTTC. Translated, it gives CAISEGQGNGYTF.

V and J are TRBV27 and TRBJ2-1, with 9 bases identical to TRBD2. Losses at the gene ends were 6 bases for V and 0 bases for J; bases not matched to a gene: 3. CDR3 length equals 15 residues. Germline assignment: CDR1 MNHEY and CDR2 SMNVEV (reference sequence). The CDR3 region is CASSFSGSSYNEQFF. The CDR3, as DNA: TGTGCCAGCAGCTTTAGCGGGAGCTCCTACAATGAGCAGTTCTTC.